This is a list of T cell receptor beta chains from one sample in a study of PD-1 blockade in classical Hodgkin lymphoma. Some clones are missing from TCRdb's copy, which holds only in-frame ones; the method was immunoSEQ multiplex PCR. The sample yields under 130,000 clones, roughly 87% seen once. Specimen: peripheral blood mononuclear cells (PBMCs), collected before the fourth cycle of nivolumab. All receptors come from a human donor with classical Hodgkin lymphoma. CDR3s include the opening cysteine and the closing phenylalanine or tryptophan. The D gene is left open where the match is weak. Not every row has a clone size; where given, it reads once, few, many or a size class.

V gene	D gene	clone size	J gene	CDR3 DNA	CDR3 protein
TRBV4-3	TRBD2	.	TRBJ2-7	TGCGCCAACAGCCAAGCTTGGGGTAGCGGGAGTTCGGGCCACGAGCAGTACTTC	CANSQAWGSGSSGHEQYF
TRBV2	TRBD1	.	TRBJ1-1	TGTGCCAGCAAGCTTACCGGGACAGGGGAGCCCGAAGCTTTCTTT	CASKLTGTGEPEAFF
TRBV30	TRBD1	.	TRBJ2-5	TGTGCCTGGAATCGGGACAGGGGTATGGAAGAGACCCAGTACTTC	CAWNRDRGMEETQYF
TRBV4-1	.	.	TRBJ2-3	TGCGCCAGCAGCCAAGGTTCTAGCGGCACAGATACGCAGTATTTT	CASSQGSSGTDTQYF
TRBV7-5	.	.	TRBJ1-1	TGTGTCAGAAGCTTAGAGTGCAGAAAGAACACTGAAGCTTTCTTT	CVRSLECRKNTEAFF
TRBV28	.	.	TRBJ1-1	TGTGCCAGCAGTCCCCACGGCGGGGGGGTAGGCACTGAAGCTTTCTTT	CASSPHGGGVGTEAFF
TRBV15	.	once	TRBJ2-7	TGTGCCACCAGCAGACAGCCGGGACCGATCTACGAGCAGTACTTC	CATSRQPGPIYEQYF
TRBV7-2	.	.	TRBJ2-1	TGTGCCAGCAGCTTTACGGGTTATGAGCAGTTCTTC	CASSFTGYEQFF
TRBV19	.	.	TRBJ1-1	TGTGCCAGTAGTAGGACAAAGAACACTGAAGCTTTCTTT	CASSRTKNTEAFF
TRBV6-7	.	.	TRBJ2-2	TGTGCCAGCAGTCCGAATCGGAGGGAGATGAACACCGGGGAGCTGTTTTTT	CASSPNRREMNTGELFF
TRBV15	TRBD1	.	TRBJ1-2	TGTGCCACCAGCAGAGTCCGGGACAGGATCCTTGAGGGTGGCTACACCTTC	CATSRVRDRILEGGYTF
TRBV21-1	.	.	TRBJ2-5	TGTGCCAGCAGCAATAGCAACATATCGGGAGAGACCCAGTACTTC	CASSNSNISGETQYF